Below, one T cell receptor (beta chain) is given with its context. The antigen is unknown. Produced via immunoSEQ multiplex PCR; TCRdb's table is partial and in-frame only. The profile covers just over 90,000 clones, with approximately 94% appearing a single time and around 2.5% taken by the ten largest. The record originates from a study of OX40 agonist ivuxolimab in advanced cancers. Study-level findings and limits: Dose levels from 0.1 to 3.0 mg/kg saw CD4+ and CD8+ blood T cells expand clonally by week 6.

The germline gives CDR1 SGDLS, CDR2 YYNGEE. This CDR3 comprises 15 residues. V gave up 0 bases and J gave up 3 bases, with 10 bases separating them. The source is an adult with an advanced solid tumor such as melanoma, head and neck, liver or kidney cancer. The chain carries TRBV9 and TRBJ1-3; D call uncertain. The specimen was CD4+ or CD8+ T cells sorted from blood, collected in a trial of the OX40 agonist ivuxolimab. The CDR3 nucleotides read TGTGCCAGCAGCGTAGGAGGTGGGATTGGAAACACCATATATTTT. It yields the protein CASSVGGGIGNTIYF.